Sequencing of this T cell receptor (beta chain) was carried out in a study of blood T cell repertoires in COVID-19. Study-wide background: From T cells, B-cell-depleted T cells, or PBMCs came the material, which was cDNA or gDNA.

Clinical history reported by participants formed the basis on which cohorts were assigned. CDR3 length: 13 residues. V lost 5 bases and J lost 8; bases outside the gene matches: 7. Germline CDR1 and CDR2: MDHEN and SYDVKM. In the study's own analysis: Estimation of nucleated cell counts relied on the amplification of reference gene primers. Sequencing used immunoSEQ multiplex PCR; TCRdb keeps in-frame clones, though not all of them. D and trimming come from the DNA, and the V and J calls and clone size come from that table. Of approximately 300,000 clones listed, about 89% are singletons. Specimen: PBMCs or T cells enriched from blood (not recorded which). The genes are TRBV28 and TRBJ1-2; 8 bases map to TRBD1. This receptor was obtained from a man aged 55 to 69 who had recovered from COVID-19. The DNA of the CDR3 is TGTGCCAGCAGTCTAACAGGGGGTAGCGGCTACACCTTC. Translated, it gives CASSLTGGSGYTF.